A single sample is the source of the 11 T cell receptor beta chains below, sequenced in a study of neoadjuvant nivolumab and ipilimumab in lung cancer. Profiled with immunoSEQ multiplex PCR; TCRdb holds only in-frame clones, not every one. The sample has under 50,000 clones; around 88% are singletons. The sequencing here drew on blood, taken before neoadjuvant nivolumab, alone or with ipilimumab. These receptors originate from an adult with non-small cell lung cancer. Some clones in this sample may be carry-over from other donors' samples.

V is TRBV15 and J is TRBJ2-1; TRBD2 matches 10 bases. V shed 0 bases and J 7 bases; nucleotides not matched to a gene: 6. The germline V gene has CDR1 LNHNV and CDR2 YYDKDF (reference sequence). This CDR3 region has 16 residues. Here the CDR3 reads CATSRDLAGVSNEQFF. Here the CDR3 DNA reads TGTGCCACCAGCAGAGATCTAGCGGGAGTATCGAATGAGCAGTTCTTC.

V is TRBV27 and J is TRBJ2-7; TRBD1 aligns across 7 bases. Germline lookup yields CDR1 MNHEY and CDR2 SMNVEV (reference sequence). V was clipped by 7 bases and J by 3 bases; unmatched bases: 3. There are 12 residues in the CDR3. The CDR3 DNA is TGTGCCAGCAACGACAGGGTCTACGAGCAGTACTTC. Its translation: CASNDRVYEQYF.

J is TRBJ1-4 and V is TRBV25-1, with D unresolved. Germline V gene sequence: CDR1 MGHDK, CDR2 SYGVNS. V was pared by 6 bases and J by 8 bases, with 7 bases between. CDR3 length: 11 residues. The CDR3 sequence is CASRSVEKLFF. CDR3 coding DNA: TGTGCCAGCAGATCGGTCGAAAAACTGTTTTTT.

The DNA for the CDR3 is TGCGCCAGCAGCCAAGATCTGGCGTCTAGCGGGAGTTACGAGCAGTACTTC. Its protein product is CASSQDLASSGSYEQYF. The chain uses TRBV4-1 and TRBJ2-7; 10 bases match TRBD2. The CDR3 loop spans 17 amino acids. Per the germline V gene, CDR1 is MGHRA and CDR2 is YSYEKL. J gave up 4 bases and V 0 bases, and 9 bases lay outside the gene matches.

This clone was detected only once. V is TRBV18 and J is TRBJ2-3; D gene uncertain. From germline, CDR1 is KGHSH and CDR2 LQKENI. V was pared by 5 bases and J by 0 bases, with 6 bases between. The CDR3 is 13 residues long. The CDR3 DNA is TGTGCCAGCTCAATGACTAGCACAGATACGCAGTATTTT. Protein product: CASSMTSTDTQYF.

The chain recombines TRBV4-1 with TRBJ2-1; 13 nucleotides agree with TRBD2. The CDR3 covers 15 residues. Trimming removed 6 bases from V and 9 bases from J; junction bases left unmatched: 8. Germline assignment: CDR1 MGHRA and CDR2 YSYEKL. This CDR3 reads CASRAGLAGNGEQFF. In DNA form, the CDR3 reads TGCGCCAGCAGGGCGGGACTAGCGGGAAACGGTGAGCAGTTCTTC.

The chain couples TRBV30 to TRBJ2-7; 9 nucleotides line up with TRBD2. The CDR3 loop spans 17 amino acids. Germline-derived CDR1 and CDR2 are GTSNPN and SVGIG (reference sequence). Trimming took 0 bases from V and 4 from J; bases not matched to a gene: 13. This CDR3 reads CAWSVRGGRARIYEQYF. In DNA form, the CDR3 reads TGTGCCTGGAGTGTACGGGGCGGGAGGGCCAGGATATACGAGCAGTACTTC.

The chain joins TRBV15 to TRBJ1-1; tentative D call: TRBD1 (6 bases). The V gene lost 5 bases and the J gene lost 4 bases, with 17 bases spanning the gap. CDR3 length: 15 amino acids. Germline V gives CDR1 LNHNV, CDR2 YYDKDF (reference sequence). The CDR3 nucleotides are TGTGCCACCAGCGAGAGGGGGGGATACGGCACTGAAGCTTTCTTT. Its translation is CATSERGGYGTEAFF.

The chain couples TRBV5-4 to TRBJ1-2; TRBD1 is a possible D gene (5 bases). The CDR3 extends over 15 amino acids. V was trimmed by 3 bases and J by 0 bases, leaving 12 bases between them. CDR1 and CDR2 from the germline V gene are SGHNT and YYREEE (reference sequence). The CDR3 DNA reads as TGTGCCAGCAGCTCTCACAGGAGAGCTAACTATGGCTACACCTTC. Residues: CASSSHRRANYGYTF.

This chain links TRBV11-1 with TRBJ2-7; TRBD2 aligns across 11 bases. The CDR3 spans 13 residues. The trim removed 8 bases at V and 4 bases at J, leaving 4 bases unmatched. The germline V gene has CDR1 SGHAT and CDR2 FQDESV (reference sequence). The CDR3 DNA sequence: TGTGCCAGCGCCGGGACTAGCGGTTACGAGCAGTACTTC. Translating gives CASAGTSGYEQYF. The whole variable domain, remainder taken from reference TRBV11-1 and TRBJ2-7, is EAEVAQSPRYKITEKSQAVAFWCDPISGHATLYWYRQILGQGPELLVQFQDESVVDDSQLPKDRFSAERLKGVDSTLKIQPAELGDSAMYLCASAGTSGYEQYFGPGTRLTVT.

A remark on this clone: At one end, the junction sequence differs from germline, possibly due to a read error. V gene TRBV5-5 combines with J gene TRBJ2-7; tentatively, D is TRBD2 (5 bases). Germline V gene sequence: CDR1 SGHKS, CDR2 YYEKEE (reference sequence). The CDR3 spans 14 residues. In nucleotides, the CDR3 is TGTGCCAGCAGCTTGGACCCTGTGGACTCCGGGTCGGGGTTC. The encoded protein is CASSLDPVDSGSGF.